The 5 T cell receptor beta chains listed next were all sequenced from one sample in a study of blood T cell repertoires in COVID-19. Using immunoSEQ multiplex PCR, the repertoire was profiled, and TCRdb retains in-frame clones only, with some absent. The table lists tens of thousands of clones, around 84% of them singletons, with about 20% in the top ten. What was sequenced was peripheral blood. The receptors originated from a woman older than 75 in a cohort sampled during active or convalescent COVID-19.

This clone showed up just once. This rearrangement joins TRBV21-1 to TRBJ1-4; the table's TRBD1 call for D was not verified on the DNA. TRBV21-1 is flagged as a pseudogene. The CDR3 is 16 residues long. The CDR3 coding sequence is TGTGCCAGCAGCCCCCGGGGTTATGGGGGCGGTGAAAAACTGTTTTTT. Its protein product is CASSPRGYGGGEKLFF.

The count of this clone is one. V is TRBV5-4 and J is TRBJ1-1; no clear D. V dropped 4 bases and J dropped 5 bases, with 15 bases sitting between them. CDR1 is SGHNT and CDR2 is YYREEE in the germline V gene (reference sequence). The CDR3 has 14 amino acids. CDR3: CASSPEWGGTEAFF. The CDR3 DNA reads as TGTGCCAGCAGCCCTGAGTGGGGAGGGACTGAAGCTTTCTTT.

This clone was seen a single time. The rearrangement links TRBV5-1 to TRBJ1-3; D ambiguous. The CDR3 runs 14 residues. V lost 0 bases and J 4 bases, leaving 8 bases between the germline ends. Germline V gene sequence: CDR1 SGHRS, CDR2 YFSETQ. This chain's CDR3 is CASSLVSQGNTIYF. Written as DNA, the CDR3 is TGCGCCAGCAGCTTGGTCAGTCAGGGAAACACCATATATTTT.

The chain combines TRBV4-2 with TRBJ1-1, with TRBD1 matching over 9 bases. The J segment lost 1 base and the V segment lost 3 bases, leaving 0 bases of the junction unmatched. CDR1 LGHNA and CDR2 YNFKEQ come from the germline V gene. The CDR3 has 14 amino acids. DNA for the CDR3: TGTGCCAGCAGCCAGGGACAGGGGAACACTGAAGCTTTCTTT. Its translation is CASSQGQGNTEAFF.

The rearrangement uses TRBV3-1 (or the pseudogene TRBV3-2) and TRBJ1-3; no clear D. The CDR3 extends over 15 amino acids. Germline CDR1 and CDR2: LGHDT and YNNKEL (reference sequence). V gave up 0 bases and J gave up 4 bases, with 10 bases separating them. This CDR3 is CASSQDQGRGNTIYF. The CDR3 nucleotides are TGTGCCAGCAGCCAAGATCAAGGGAGGGGAAACACCATATATTTT.